Listed below are T cell receptor beta chains from one sample, sequenced in a study of shared clonotypes between healthy human individuals. Sequenced by immunoSEQ multiplex PCR; TCRdb stores in-frame clones only, minus some. The repertoire holds 2 million to 2.5 million clones, over 85% seen once, with more than 0.35% in the top ten. Sequencing was carried out using naive CD4+ T cells from PBMCs. The source is a man younger than 35 in good health. Some clones in this sample may be carry-over from other donors' samples. Both conserved end residues are part of each CDR3. Fields, in order: CDR3 protein, CDR3 DNA, D gene, J gene, V gene, clone size. The D gene is left open where the match is weak. Size values are once, few and many counts, or a class for expanded clones, and some rows have none.

CDR3 protein: CASSPGLAEGHEQYF
CDR3 DNA: TGTGCCAGCTCACCAGGACTAGCGGAGGGGCACGAGCAGTACTTC
D gene: TRBD2
J gene: TRBJ2-7
V gene: TRBV18
clone size: -

CDR3 protein: CASSQSPTGANVLTF
CDR3 DNA: TGTGCCAGCAGCCAAAGCCCGACTGGGGCCAACGTCCTGACTTTC
D gene: -
J gene: TRBJ2-6
V gene: TRBV7-6
clone size: -

CDR3 protein: CASSQSTGAGNQPQHF
CDR3 DNA: TGCGCCAGCAGCCAATCTACAGGGGCGGGCAATCAGCCCCAGCATTTT
D gene: TRBD1
J gene: TRBJ1-5
V gene: TRBV4-1
clone size: -

CDR3 protein: CASSPSGDRSGNTIYF
CDR3 DNA: TGTGCCAGCTCACCGTCGGGGGACCGCTCTGGAAACACCATATATTTT
D gene: -
J gene: TRBJ1-3
V gene: TRBV18
clone size: -

CDR3 protein: CASSDEGAGRQFF
CDR3 DNA: TGCGCCAGCAGTGATGAGGGGGCAGGTCGGCAGTTCTTC
D gene: TRBD1
J gene: TRBJ2-1
V gene: TRBV10-1
clone size: -

CDR3 protein: CASSPPIWNNIEQYF
CDR3 DNA: TGTGCCAGCAGTCCCCCCATTTGGAACAACATCGAGCAGTACTTC
D gene: -
J gene: TRBJ2-7
V gene: TRBV28
clone size: -

CDR3 protein: CASTSGTEETQYF
CDR3 DNA: TGTGCCAGCACGTCCGGGACCGAAGAGACCCAGTACTTC
D gene: -
J gene: TRBJ2-5
V gene: TRBV28
clone size: -

CDR3 protein: CASSLSAGGSYEQYF
CDR3 DNA: TGTGCCAGCAGTTTAAGTGCGGGAGGATCCTACGAGCAGTACTTC
D gene: TRBD2
J gene: TRBJ2-7
V gene: TRBV28
clone size: -

CDR3 protein: CASSLVPRPGGSAVGTRDTQYF
CDR3 DNA: TGTGCCAGCAGCTTAGTCCCAAGACCCGGGGGTTCGGCGGTCGGAACTCGGGATACGCAGTATTTT
D gene: -
J gene: TRBJ2-3
V gene: TRBV7-3
clone size: -

CDR3 protein: CASSLASTGELFF
CDR3 DNA: TGTGCCAGCAGCTTAGCGTCCACCGGGGAGCTGTTTTTT
D gene: -
J gene: TRBJ2-2
V gene: TRBV7-6
clone size: -

CDR3 protein: CASSVSRNTGELFF
CDR3 DNA: TGTGCCAGCAGCGTTAGCAGGAACACCGGGGAGCTGTTTTTT
D gene: -
J gene: TRBJ2-2
V gene: TRBV9
clone size: -

CDR3 protein: CASSFPGGSEKLFF
CDR3 DNA: TGTGCCAGCAGTTTCCCGGGGGGCAGTGAAAAACTGTTTTTT
D gene: -
J gene: TRBJ1-4
V gene: TRBV28
clone size: -

CDR3 protein: CASSSERPGQVTYNEQFF
CDR3 DNA: TGTGCCAGCAGTTCCGAGCGCCCGGGACAGGTTACCTACAATGAGCAGTTCTTC
D gene: TRBD1
J gene: TRBJ2-1
V gene: TRBV28
clone size: once

CDR3 protein: CASSSRDFYNEQFF
CDR3 DNA: TGTGCCAGCAGCTCCCGGGACTTCTACAATGAGCAGTTCTTC
D gene: -
J gene: TRBJ2-1
V gene: TRBV7-8
clone size: few

CDR3 protein: CASSPGTSWKETQYF
CDR3 DNA: TGTGCCAGCAGCCCGGGGACTAGTTGGAAGGAGACCCAGTACTTC
D gene: TRBD2
J gene: TRBJ2-5
V gene: TRBV14
clone size: -

CDR3 protein: CASSRGPDAYNEQFF
CDR3 DNA: TGTGCCAGCTCACGGGGGCCGGATGCCTACAATGAGCAGTTCTTC
D gene: -
J gene: TRBJ2-1
V gene: TRBV18
clone size: -